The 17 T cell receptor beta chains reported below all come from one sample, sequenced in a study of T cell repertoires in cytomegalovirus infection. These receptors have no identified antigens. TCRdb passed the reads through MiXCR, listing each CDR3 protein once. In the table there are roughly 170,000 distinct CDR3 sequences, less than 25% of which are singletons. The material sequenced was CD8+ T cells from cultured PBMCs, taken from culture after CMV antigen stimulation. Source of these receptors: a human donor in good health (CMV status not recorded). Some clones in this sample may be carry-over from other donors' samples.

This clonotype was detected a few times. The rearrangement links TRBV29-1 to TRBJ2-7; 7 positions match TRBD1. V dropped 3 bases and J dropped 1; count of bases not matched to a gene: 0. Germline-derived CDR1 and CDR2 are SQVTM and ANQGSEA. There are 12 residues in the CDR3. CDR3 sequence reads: CSVETGSYEQYF. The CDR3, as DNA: TGCAGCGTTGAGACAGGGTCCTACGAGCAGTACTTC.

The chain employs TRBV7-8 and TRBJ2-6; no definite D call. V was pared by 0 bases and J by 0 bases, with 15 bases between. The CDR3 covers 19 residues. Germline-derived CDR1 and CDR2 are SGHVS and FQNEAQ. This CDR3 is CASSLAATFGPSGANVLTF. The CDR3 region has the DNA TGTGCCAGCAGCTTAGCGGCGACATTCGGGCCCTCTGGGGCCAACGTCCTGACTTTC.

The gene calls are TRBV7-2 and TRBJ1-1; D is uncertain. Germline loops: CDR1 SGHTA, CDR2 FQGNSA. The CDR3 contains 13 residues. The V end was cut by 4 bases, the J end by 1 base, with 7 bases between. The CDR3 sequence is CASSSIKNTEAFF. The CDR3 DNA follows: TGTGCCAGCAGCTCCATTAAGAACACTGAAGCTTTCTTT.

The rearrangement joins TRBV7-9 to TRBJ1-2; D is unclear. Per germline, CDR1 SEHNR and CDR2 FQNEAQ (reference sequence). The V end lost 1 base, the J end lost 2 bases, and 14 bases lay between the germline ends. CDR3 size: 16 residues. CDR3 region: CASSLVSTLRNYGYTF. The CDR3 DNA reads TGTGCCAGCAGCTTAGTTTCCACTTTAAGAAACTATGGCTACACCTTC.

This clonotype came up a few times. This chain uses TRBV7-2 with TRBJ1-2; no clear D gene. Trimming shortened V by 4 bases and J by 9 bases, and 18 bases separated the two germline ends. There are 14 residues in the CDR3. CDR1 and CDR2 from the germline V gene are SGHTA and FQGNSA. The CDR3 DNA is TGTGCCAGCAGCTCCAGGACGGATGCTAGGAGCTACACCTTC. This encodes CASSSRTDARSYTF.

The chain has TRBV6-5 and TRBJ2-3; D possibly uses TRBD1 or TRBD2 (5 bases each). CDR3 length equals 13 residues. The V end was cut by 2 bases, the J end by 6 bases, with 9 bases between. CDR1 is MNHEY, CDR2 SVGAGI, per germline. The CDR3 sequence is CASSYGTPDTQYF. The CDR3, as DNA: TGTGCCAGCAGTTACGGGACCCCGGATACGCAGTATTTT.

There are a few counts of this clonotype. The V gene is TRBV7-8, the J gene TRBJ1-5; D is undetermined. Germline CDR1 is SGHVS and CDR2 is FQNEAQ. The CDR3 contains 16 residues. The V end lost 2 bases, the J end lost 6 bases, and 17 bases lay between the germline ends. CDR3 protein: CASSLSRAPGGQPQHF. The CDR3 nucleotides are TGTGCCAGCAGCTTATCTCGGGCCCCTGGAGGTCAGCCCCAGCATTTT.

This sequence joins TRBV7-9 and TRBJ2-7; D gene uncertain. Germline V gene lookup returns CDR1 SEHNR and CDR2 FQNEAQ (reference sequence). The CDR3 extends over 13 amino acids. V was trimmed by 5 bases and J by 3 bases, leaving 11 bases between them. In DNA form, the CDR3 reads TGTGCCAGCAGCCAACTAACAATCTACGAGCAGTACTTC. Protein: CASSQLTIYEQYF.

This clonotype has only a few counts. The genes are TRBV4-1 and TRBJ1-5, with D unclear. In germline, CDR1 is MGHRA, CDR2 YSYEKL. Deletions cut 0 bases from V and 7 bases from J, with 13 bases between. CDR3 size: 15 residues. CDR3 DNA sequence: TGCGCCAGCAGCCAAGATCGGGCCGGGGAGCAGCCCCAGCATTTT. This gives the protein CASSQDRAGEQPQHF.

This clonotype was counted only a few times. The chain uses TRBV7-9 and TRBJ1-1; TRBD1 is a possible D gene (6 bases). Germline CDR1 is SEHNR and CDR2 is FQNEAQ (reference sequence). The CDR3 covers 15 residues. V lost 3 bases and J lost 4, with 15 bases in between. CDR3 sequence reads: CASSLGRGASTEAFF. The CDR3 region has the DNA TGTGCCAGCAGCTTGGGCAGGGGCGCCTCCACTGAAGCTTTCTTT.

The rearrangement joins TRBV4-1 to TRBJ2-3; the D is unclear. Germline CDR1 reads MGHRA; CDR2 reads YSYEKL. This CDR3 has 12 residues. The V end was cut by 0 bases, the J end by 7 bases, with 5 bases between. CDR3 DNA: TGCGCCAGCAGCCAAGATCCGAATACGCAGTATTTT. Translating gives CASSQDPNTQYF.

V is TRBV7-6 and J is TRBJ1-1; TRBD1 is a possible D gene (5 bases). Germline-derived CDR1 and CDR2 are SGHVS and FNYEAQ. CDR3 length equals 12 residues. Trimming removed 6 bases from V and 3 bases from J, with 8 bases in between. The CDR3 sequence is CASSPTDTEAFF. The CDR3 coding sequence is TGTGCCAGCAGTCCGACAGACACTGAAGCTTTCTTT.

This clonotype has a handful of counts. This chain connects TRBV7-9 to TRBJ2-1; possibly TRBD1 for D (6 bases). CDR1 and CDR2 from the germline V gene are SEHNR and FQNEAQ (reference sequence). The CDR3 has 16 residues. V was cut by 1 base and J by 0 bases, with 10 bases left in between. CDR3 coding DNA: TGTGCCAGCAGCTTAGGTCAGGGGAGCTCCTACAATGAGCAGTTCTTC. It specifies CASSLGQGSSYNEQFF.

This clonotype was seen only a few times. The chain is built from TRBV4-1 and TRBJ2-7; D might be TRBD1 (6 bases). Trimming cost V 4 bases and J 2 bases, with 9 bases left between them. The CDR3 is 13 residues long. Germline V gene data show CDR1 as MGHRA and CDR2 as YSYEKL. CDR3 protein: CASSPGHAYEQYF. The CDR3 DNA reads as TGCGCCAGCAGCCCGGGACATGCCTACGAGCAGTACTTC.

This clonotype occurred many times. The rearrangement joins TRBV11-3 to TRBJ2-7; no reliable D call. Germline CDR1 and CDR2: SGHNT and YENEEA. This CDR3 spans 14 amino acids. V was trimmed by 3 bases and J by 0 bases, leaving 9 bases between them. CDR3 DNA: TGTGCCAGCAGCTTTACTTCAACCTCCTACGAGCAGTACTTC. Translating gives CASSFTSTSYEQYF.

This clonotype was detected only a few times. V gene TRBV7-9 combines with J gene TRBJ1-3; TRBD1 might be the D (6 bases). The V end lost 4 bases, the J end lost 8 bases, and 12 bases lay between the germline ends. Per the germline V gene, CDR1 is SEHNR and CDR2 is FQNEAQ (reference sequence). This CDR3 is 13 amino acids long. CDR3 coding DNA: TGTGCCAGCAGCTCTCAGGGGCTGGACACCATATATTTT. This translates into CASSSQGLDTIYF.

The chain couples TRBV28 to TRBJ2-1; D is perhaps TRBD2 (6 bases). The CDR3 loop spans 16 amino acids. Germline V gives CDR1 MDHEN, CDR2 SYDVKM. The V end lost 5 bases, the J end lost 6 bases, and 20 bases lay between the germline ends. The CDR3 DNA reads TGTGCCAGCAGTCCCAACAGCGCGGGAAAGGGCAATGAGCAGTTCTTC. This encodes CASSPNSAGKGNEQFF.